These T cell receptor beta chains were read from a single sample in a study of T-cell memory formation after mild COVID-19. Via MiXCR, TCRdb re-called the 5' RACE reads, giving one row per CDR3 protein. The data contain hundreds of thousands of distinct CDR3 sequences, approximately 8.4% of them singletons. Sample: PBMCs or a T cell subset sorted from them (not recorded which). The receptors here all came from a man in his late teens or twenties who had mild COVID-19 (a few samples of this study predate the infection). Cell type and time point are not known. Both conserved end residues are part of each CDR3. A D gene is named only where the DNA matches it firmly. Clone sizes are given selectively: once, few, many, or a class where the clone is expanded.

J gene | V gene | D gene | clone size | CDR3 DNA | CDR3 protein
TRBJ2-2 | TRBV7-8 | TRBD1 | few | TGTGCCAGCAGCACCGGGGACAGGGTCTGGGGGGAGCTGTTTTTT | CASSTGDRVWGELFF
TRBJ2-1 | TRBV4-1 | TRBD2 | . | TGCGCCAGCAGTCCAAGTCTGATCCAGCGGGGCCACAATGAGCAGTTCTTC | CASSPSLIQRGHNEQFF
TRBJ2-5 | TRBV5-4 | TRBD2 | many | TGTGCCAGCAGCTGGGACGCGGGGGGGGGAGAGACCCAGTACTTC | CASSWDAGGGETQYF
TRBJ1-1 | TRBV6-5 | . | many | TGTGCCAGCAGTTACTCTCGGGGGAGTAACACTGAAGCTTTCTTT | CASSYSRGSNTEAFF
TRBJ2-5 | TRBV20-1 | . | . | TGCAGTGCTAGGGAGTGGGGGGGCGAAGAGACCCAGTACTTC | CSAREWGGEETQYF
TRBJ2-3 | TRBV4-1 | TRBD2 | few | TGCGCCAGCAGCCAGGGGGGACTAGCGGGTACGGCAGATACGCAGTATTTT | CASSQGGLAGTADTQYF
TRBJ1-1 | TRBV7-2 | TRBD1 | few | TGTGCCAGCAGCTTAGTGGGACAGGCCACTGAAGCTTTCTTT | CASSLVGQATEAFF
TRBJ1-1 | TRBV5-1 | . | . | TGCGCCAGCAGCATACAGGGAGGGACGAACACTGAAGCTTTCTTT | CASSIQGGTNTEAFF
TRBJ1-1 | TRBV6-5 | . | many | TGTGCCAGCAGTTACTCGGCTGGGACTGAAGCTTTCTTT | CASSYSAGTEAFF
TRBJ2-3 | TRBV6-6 | . | . | TGTGCCAGCAGCCGCCGGACTAACACCTACACAGATACGCAGTATTTT | CASSRRTNTYTDTQYF
TRBJ2-7 | TRBV4-3 | . | . | TGCGCCAGCAGCCAAGAGAACGGAGGACGGGAGCAGTACTTC | CASSQENGGREQYF
TRBJ1-2 | TRBV20-1 | TRBD1 | . | TGCAGTGCTAGCTCCGGGACAGGGTATGGCTACACCTTC | CSASSGTGYGYTF
TRBJ1-3 | TRBV6-5 | . | few | TGTGCCAGCAGTTACTCGGCATCAGCGGGCGGATCTGGAAACACCATATATTTT | CASSYSASAGGSGNTIYF
TRBJ1-2 | TRBV7-9 | . | few | TGTGCCAGCAGCTTAAGGGGCGGCTATGGCTACACCTTC | CASSLRGGYGYTF
TRBJ2-3 | TRBV29-1 | . | few | TGCACAGTGGGTCTTCTACTCACAGATACGCAGTATTTT | CTVGLLLTDTQYF
TRBJ2-7 | TRBV6-5 | . | few | TGTGCCAGCAGTATCTCAGGGAAGTACGAGCAGTACTTC | CASSISGKYEQYF
TRBJ2-3 | TRBV20-1 | TRBD2 | few | TGCAGTGCCGACCGGGGGGGCGCGGATACGCAGTATTTT | CSADRGGADTQYF
TRBJ1-3 | TRBV4-3 | . | . | TGCGCCAGCAGCCAAGATAGCGGGGGGCCTGGAAACACCATATATTTT | CASSQDSGGPGNTIYF
TRBJ2-1 | TRBV6-5 | TRBD2 | few | TGTGCCAGCAGCCCCACCTGGTCTAGCGGGCTTAATGAGCAGTTCTTC | CASSPTWSSGLNEQFF
TRBJ1-2 | TRBV5-1 | . | many | TGCGCCAGCAGCTTGGGGAGGACAACGGCCGGCTACACCTTC | CASSLGRTTAGYTF
TRBJ1-4 | TRBV12-3/TRBV12-4 | TRBD1 | . | TGTGCCAGTCGGACAGGGAGGTTTGAAAAACTGTTTTTT | CASRTGRFEKLFF
TRBJ1-5 | TRBV19 | . | . | TGTGCCAGTAGTATAGCCGTGGTACAGCCCCAGCATTTT | CASSIAVVQPQHF
TRBJ2-4 | TRBV5-1 | . | many | TGCGCCAGCAGCTTGGGTAACAGCGTAGCCAAAAACATTCAGTACTTC | CASSLGNSVAKNIQYF